This T cell receptor beta chain was documented in a study of blood T cell repertoires in COVID-19. Looking at the study overall: Spain, Italy and the United States supplied samples that represented acute and convalescent COVID-19. In each case, the material was cDNA or gDNA derived from T cells, B-cell-depleted T cells, or PBMCs.

The ends were cut back, 3 bases at V and 0 bases at J, with 11 bases in the middle. The CDR3 loop spans 16 amino acids. Per germline, CDR1 LNHDA and CDR2 SQIVND (reference sequence). Per the original data handling: From reference gene primer amplification, estimates of nucleated cell counts were derived. Sequenced by immunoSEQ multiplex PCR; TCRdb stores in-frame clones only, minus some. Clone size and V and J calls were adopted from that table, with D and trimming inferred from the DNA. The table has over 200,000 clones, around nine tenths seen once. The rearrangement joins TRBV19 to TRBJ2-2, with D tentatively TRBD1 (5 bases). Material: peripheral blood. This receptor was obtained from a man aged 35 to 55 who had recovered from COVID-19. CDR3 in amino acids: CASSIRAGTNTGELFF. The DNA for the CDR3 is TGTGCCAGTAGTATCCGGGCAGGGACGAACACCGGGGAGCTGTTTTTT.